The rows below give T cell receptor beta chains drawn from one sample of a study of T cell clonotyping in hematopoietic cell transplantation. Assay used: immunoSEQ multiplex PCR; TCRdb lists only in-frame clones, some missing. The repertoire holds about 5,900 clones, with more than 70% as singletons. The material sequenced was peripheral blood mononuclear cells, taken before stem cell transplant. These receptor sequences come from a woman between 45 and 65 years old with acute myeloid leukemia. Some clones in this sample may be carry-over from other donors' samples. Both conserved end residues are part of each CDR3. D genes are given only for firm matches. Clone sizes are given selectively: once, few, many, or a class where the clone is expanded.

v_gene	d_gene	j_gene	abundance	CDR3aa	CDR3nt
TRBV5-1	TRBD2	TRBJ2-1	-	CASSLWAGGSPSEQFF	TGCGCCAGCAGCTTGTGGGCGGGGGGCTCCCCCAGTGAGCAGTTCTTC
TRBV11-3	TRBD2	TRBJ2-7	once	CASSQDGLAGVEQYF	TGTGCCAGCAGTCAAGATGGACTAGCGGGAGTCGAGCAGTACTTC
TRBV6-4	-	TRBJ2-3	-	CASSDQGDTQYF	TGTGCCAGCAGTGACCAGGGGGATACGCAGTATTTT
TRBV5-4	-	TRBJ2-7	once	CASSLNLGGPQYF	TGTGCCAGCAGCCTCAATTTAGGGGGACCGCAGTACTTC
TRBV5-1	TRBD2	TRBJ2-1	-	CASSLEVAGASEQFF	TGCGCCAGCAGCTTGGAGGTAGCGGGAGCAAGTGAGCAGTTCTTC
TRBV9	-	TRBJ1-1	-	CASSDPEGWAFF	TGTGCCAGCAGCGACCCCGAGGGGTGGGCTTTCTTT
TRBV19	TRBD1	TRBJ2-1	-	CASSTMTGGGNEQFF	TGTGCCAGTAGTACCATGACAGGGGGAGGAAATGAGCAGTTCTTC
TRBV27	TRBD1	TRBJ1-5	few	CASSSVDRDNQPQHF	TGTGCCAGCAGTTCCGTGGACAGGGACAATCAGCCCCAGCATTTT
TRBV5-5	-	TRBJ2-3	-	CASSLLIGDTQYF	TGTGCCAGCAGCCTGTTAATCGGAGATACGCAGTATTTT
TRBV7-2	TRBD2	TRBJ2-1	-	CASTAGASGGNEQFF	TGTGCCAGCACCGCAGGGGCTAGCGGGGGAAATGAGCAGTTCTTC
TRBV19	-	TRBJ1-5	-	CASGGGNYQPQHF	TGTGCCAGTGGCGGGGGGAACTATCAGCCCCAGCATTTT
TRBV5-6	-	TRBJ1-5	-	CASSSRVSNQPQHF	TGTGCCAGCAGCTCGAGGGTCAGCAATCAGCCCCAGCATTTT
TRBV11-3	-	TRBJ2-3	-	CASSKGLPTDTQYF	TGTGCCAGCAGCAAGGGACTTCCGACAGATACGCAGTATTTT
TRBV9	TRBD1	TRBJ1-4	-	CASSPGQGWKKLFF	TGTGCCAGCAGCCCGGGACAGGGGTGGAAAAAACTGTTTTTT
TRBV11-2	TRBD1	TRBJ2-5	-	CASSWGPDRGQETQYF	TGTGCCAGCAGCTGGGGACCTGACAGGGGTCAAGAGACCCAGTACTTC
TRBV28	-	TRBJ1-1	-	CASSLVRRNTEAFF	TGTGCCAGCAGTTTAGTAAGGAGGAACACTGAAGCTTTCTTT
TRBV11-1	-	TRBJ2-5	-	CASSLQGETQYF	TGTGCCAGCAGCTTACAGGGAGAGACCCAGTACTTC
TRBV29-1	TRBD2	TRBJ2-3	-	CSVEGGAGGPTLYDTQYF	TGCAGCGTTGAAGGTGGTGCGGGAGGGCCGACTTTGTATGATACGCAGTATTTT
TRBV5-4	TRBD2	TRBJ2-5	large	CASSLVVAGQETQYF	TGTGCCAGCAGCTTGGTGGTAGCGGGACAAGAGACCCAGTACTTC
TRBV5-1	-	TRBJ2-1	-	CASSLGSEYNEQFF	TGCGCCAGCAGCTTGGGGTCCGAATACAATGAGCAGTTCTTC
TRBV5-3	-	TRBJ1-2	-	CARSLMVDYGYTF	TGTGCCAGAAGCTTAATGGTAGACTATGGCTACACCTTC
TRBV11-3	-	TRBJ1-5	-	CASSLEGICGGRWNQPQHF	TGTGCCAGCAGCTTAGAGGGAATTTGTGGGGGGCGATGGAATCAGCCCCAGCATTTT
TRBV21-1	-	TRBJ2-5	-	CASSGQGIQETQYF	TGTGCCAGCAGTGGACAGGGGATTCAAGAGACCCAGTACTTC
TRBV7-3	TRBD1	TRBJ1-1	-	CASSPHRGPLTEAFF	TGTGCCAGCAGCCCCCACAGGGGCCCCCTTACTGAAGCTTTCTTT
TRBV19	-	TRBJ1-5	-	CASQGGEVSNQPQHF	TGTGCCAGCCAAGGCGGAGAAGTTAGCAATCAGCCCCAGCATTTT
TRBV5-1	-	TRBJ2-7	-	CASSLSQSYEQYF	TGCGCCAGCAGCTTGTCGCAGTCCTACGAGCAGTACTTC
TRBV6-5	-	TRBJ2-7	large	CASSYSATEQYF	TGTGCCAGCAGTTACTCAGCGACCGAGCAGTACTTC
TRBV27	-	TRBJ1-2	-	CASSLSAGYGYTF	TGTGCCAGCAGTTTATCGGCGGGGTATGGCTACACCTTC
TRBV9	-	TRBJ2-3	-	CASSALWGDTQYF	TGTGCCAGCAGCGCGTTGTGGGGAGATACGCAGTATTTT
TRBV5-1	-	TRBJ2-3	-	CASSFSDTSLPDTQYF	TGCGCCAGCAGCTTTTCGGACACCTCTTTACCAGATACGCAGTATTTT
TRBV4-3	-	TRBJ1-5	-	CASSQGGAGGNQPQHF	TGCGCCAGCAGCCAAGGGGGGGCTGGGGGCAATCAGCCCCAGCATTTT
TRBV5-1	TRBD1	TRBJ2-7	few	CASSARQGGAYEQYF	TGCGCCAGCAGCGCCCGACAGGGGGGAGCCTACGAGCAGTACTTC
TRBV29-1	-	TRBJ2-3	-	CSVFGSYTDTQYF	TGCAGCGTTTTCGGGAGCTACACAGATACGCAGTATTTT
TRBV7-6	-	TRBJ1-2	-	CASSLDGGGLEGYTF	TGTGCCAGCAGCTTAGATGGAGGGGGGCTTGAAGGCTACACCTTC
TRBV2	-	TRBJ1-5	-	CASSEGSDSNQPQHF	TGTGCCAGCAGTGAGGGGTCCGATAGCAATCAGCCCCAGCATTTT
TRBV6-5	-	TRBJ1-2	-	CASSYGDRPRGYTF	TGTGCCAGCAGTTACGGCGACAGGCCGCGGGGCTACACCTTC
TRBV2	-	TRBJ2-7	-	CASRGVRGRYEQYF	TGTGCCAGCAGGGGGGTCCGGGGCCGCTACGAGCAGTACTTC
TRBV10-3	TRBD1	TRBJ1-6	few	CAIRTGTDFNSPLHF	TGTGCCATCAGAACCGGGACAGATTTCAATTCACCCCTCCACTTT
TRBV4-3	-	TRBJ1-1	-	CASSQDLGGTEAFF	TGCGCCAGCAGCCAAGACCTCGGGGGGACTGAAGCTTTCTTT
TRBV7-8	TRBD2	TRBJ2-2	few	CASSSRRGGALGELFF	TGTGCCAGCAGCTCCCGGCGCGGGGGGGCCCTCGGGGAGCTGTTTTTT
TRBV4-1	-	TRBJ1-4	-	CASSQDTGRANEKLFF	TGCGCCAGCAGCCAAGACACCGGGAGAGCTAATGAAAAACTGTTTTTT
TRBV11-1	-	TRBJ2-1	-	CASSLRRLDNEQFF	TGTGCCAGCAGCTTAAGACGACTAGATAATGAGCAGTTCTTC
TRBV2	-	TRBJ2-5	-	CDSSESEESAQETQYF	TGTGACAGCAGTGAATCAGAGGAGAGCGCCCAAGAGACCCAGTACTTC
TRBV7-6	-	TRBJ2-7	-	CASSLGTGGTYEQYF	TGTGCCAGCAGCTTAGGTACAGGTGGGACCTACGAGCAGTACTTC
TRBV27	-	TRBJ1-5	-	CATLGAGGRGNQPQHF	TGTGCCACCCTGGGCGCGGGGGGAAGAGGCAATCAGCCCCAGCATTTT
TRBV28	-	TRBJ2-7	-	CASREKRVHLEQYF	TGTGCCAGCAGGGAGAAGCGGGTACATCTCGAGCAGTACTTC
TRBV19	-	TRBJ2-1	-	CASYGQGAHNEQFF	TGTGCCAGTTATGGGCAGGGAGCACACAATGAGCAGTTCTTC
TRBV18	TRBD1	TRBJ1-2	-	CASSPGTAEYGYTF	TGTGCCAGCTCACCTGGGACAGCCGAGTATGGCTACACCTTC
TRBV5-4	TRBD1	TRBJ1-2	-	CASRPAGQANYGYTF	TGTGCCAGCCGCCCCGCCGGACAGGCGAACTATGGCTACACCTTC
TRBV28	-	TRBJ2-7	-	CASSLTGAYEQYF	TGTGCCAGCAGCTTGACCGGGGCGTACGAGCAGTACTTC
TRBV6-5	-	TRBJ2-3	-	CASSSGPGLDTQYF	TGTGCCAGCAGTTCCGGACCAGGATTAGATACGCAGTATTTT